This paragraph covers one T cell receptor (beta chain) sequence. The sample comes from a study of cytomegalovirus exposure and HLA in healthy donors. This CDR3 contains 14 residues. Germline values: CDR1 SGHDN, CDR2 FVKESK. V lost 6 bases, J lost 6 bases, and 12 bases lay in between. The PCR made use of 60 Vbeta and 13 Jbeta primers. The table came from immunoSEQ multiplex PCR; TCRdb's copy has only in-frame clones and leaves some out. The table records some 150,000 clones, 75% to 85% of them present only once. The J gene is TRBJ1-6, the V gene TRBV14; a weak D match, TRBD1 (5 bases). Specimen: PBMCs. This sequence was found in a woman aged 40 to 50 in good health and CMV-seronegative. In DNA form, the CDR3 reads TGTGCCAGCAGTCCCCGACAGTCTAATTCACCCCTCCACTTT. Its protein is CASSPRQSNSPLHF.